In this sample, the clone carrying this TCR beta chain turned up a few times. MiXCR was run by TCRdb on the 5' RACE reads, yielding one entry per CDR3 protein. The profile covers over 550,000 distinct CDR3 sequences, with under 8.5% appearing a single time and roughly 1.5% taken by the ten largest. The donor group consisted entirely of healthy Caucasians. The data were taken from a study of identical twins. Unmatched junction bases numbered 7, after V lost 4 bases and J lost 4 bases. In germline, CDR1 is SGHAT, CDR2 FQNNGV. This CDR3 has 15 residues. The same data also contributed to another study, on yellow fever vaccine responses in identical twins.

The receptor was isolated from a woman under 30 in good health. Sequences were obtained from PBMCs. The chain couples TRBV11-2 to TRBJ1-1; the match to TRBD1 covers 9 bases. CDR3 nucleotides: TGTGCCAGCAGCTCACTCGGGACAGGGAGCACTGAAGCTTTCTTT. It encodes CASSSLGTGSTEAFF.